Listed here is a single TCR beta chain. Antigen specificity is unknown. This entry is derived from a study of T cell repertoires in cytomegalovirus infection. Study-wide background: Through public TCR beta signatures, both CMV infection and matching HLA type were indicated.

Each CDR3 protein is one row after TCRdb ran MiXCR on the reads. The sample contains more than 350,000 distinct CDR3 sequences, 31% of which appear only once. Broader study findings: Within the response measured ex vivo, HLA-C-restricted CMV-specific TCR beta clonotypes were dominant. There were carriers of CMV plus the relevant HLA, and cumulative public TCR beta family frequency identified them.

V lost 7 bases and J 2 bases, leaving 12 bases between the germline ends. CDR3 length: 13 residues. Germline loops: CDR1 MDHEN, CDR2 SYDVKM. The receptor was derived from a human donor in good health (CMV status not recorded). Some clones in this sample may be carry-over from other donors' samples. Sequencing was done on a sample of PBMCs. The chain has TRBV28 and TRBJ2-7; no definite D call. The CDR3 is CASTSLGPYEQYF. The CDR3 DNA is TGTGCCAGCACTTCCCTCGGCCCCTACGAGCAGTACTTC.